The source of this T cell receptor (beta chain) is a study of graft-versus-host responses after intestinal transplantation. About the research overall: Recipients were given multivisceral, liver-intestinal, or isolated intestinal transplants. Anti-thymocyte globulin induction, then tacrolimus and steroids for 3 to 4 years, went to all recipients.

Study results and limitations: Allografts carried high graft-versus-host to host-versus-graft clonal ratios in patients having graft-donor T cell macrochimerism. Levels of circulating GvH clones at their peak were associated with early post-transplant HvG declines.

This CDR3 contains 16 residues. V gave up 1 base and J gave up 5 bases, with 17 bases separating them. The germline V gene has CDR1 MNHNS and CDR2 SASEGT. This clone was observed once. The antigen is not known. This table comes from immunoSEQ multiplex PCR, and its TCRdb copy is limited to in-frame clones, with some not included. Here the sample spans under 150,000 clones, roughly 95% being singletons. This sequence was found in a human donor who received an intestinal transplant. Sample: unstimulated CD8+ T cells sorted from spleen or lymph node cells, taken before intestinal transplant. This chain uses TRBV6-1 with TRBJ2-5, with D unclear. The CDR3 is CASSEGVWVVGETQYF. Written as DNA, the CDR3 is TGTGCCAGCAGTGAAGGTGTTTGGGTGGTCGGGGAGACCCAGTACTTC.